One and the same sample provided the 21 T cell receptor beta chains below, sequenced in a study of Tregs in tolerant kidney transplant recipients. The assay was immunoSEQ multiplex PCR, and TCRdb's table has in-frame clones only and misses some. The listing contains approximately 30,000 clones. Related graft donors supplied nonmyeloablative bone marrow transplants, and mixed chimerism was transient. The sample in question was CD4+ T cells from blood (PBMCs), obtained 24 months after the transplant. Receptors originate from a human patient who received a combined kidney and bone marrow transplant. Some T cells may be provided by the graft donor.

For this clone: With the read ending 3 residues before the CDR3 end, the germline J gene is used to fill in that end. The chain is built from TRBV7-3 and TRBJ2-1, with TRBD1 as a possible D gene (6 bases). The ends were cut back, 5 bases at V and 0 bases at J, with 11 bases in the middle. The CDR3 sequence is 15 residues long. Germline V gene sequence: CDR1 SGHTA, CDR2 FQGTGA. The covered CDR3 bases are TGTGCCAGCAGCAGAGAAGGGGGCTCCTACAATGAG. As protein: CASSREGGSYNE. The CDR3, in full, reads CASSREGGSYNEQFF.

As to this clone: The read gets to within 3 residues of the CDR3 end, and the germline J gene fills in the rest. The V gene is TRBV5-4, the J gene TRBJ2-5; TRBD2 matches at 9 bases. The CDR3 contains 14 residues. Losses at the gene ends were 3 bases for V and 2 bases for J; bases not matched to a gene: 2. CDR1 is SGHNT, CDR2 YYREEE, per germline (reference sequence). The sequenced part of the CDR3 DNA is TGTGCCAGCAGCTCCGGACTAGCGCAAGAGACC. This encodes CASSSGLAQET. The whole CDR3 protein is CASSSGLAQETQYF.

With respect to this clone: Read coverage stops 3 residues before the CDR3 terminus; the germline J gene supplies the remainder. The chain couples TRBV20-1 to TRBJ2-1, with 7 bases that match TRBD2. With V trimmed by 1 base and J by 0 bases, 9 bases remained unmatched. CDR3 size: 17 residues. Per germline, CDR1 DFQATT and CDR2 SNEGSKA (reference sequence). CDR3 residues: CSARARGLVVSYNEQFF. The CDR3 DNA, read in part, is TGCAGTGCTAGAGCCAGAGGACTAGTAGTCTCCTACAATGAG.

With regard to this clone: The read halts 3 residues ahead of the CDR3 end, with the missing end drawn from the germline J gene. The rearrangement joins TRBV5-1 to TRBJ2-2; 13 nucleotides agree with TRBD2. The CDR3 extends over 15 amino acids. Germline V CDR1 and CDR2: SGHRS, YFSETQ. The junction had 0 bases not matched to a gene; V was cut back by 4 bases and J by 3 bases. CDR3 DNA, as far as it was read: TGCGCCAGCAGCGGACTAGCGGGAGACACCGGGGAG. Its protein is CASSGLAGDTGE. The whole CDR3 protein reads CASSGLAGDTGELFF.

On this clone itself: Sequencing ends 3 residues short of the CDR3 end; the germline J gene provides the rest. This chain uses TRBV5-4 with TRBJ1-2; 11 bases fit TRBD1. V lost 5 bases to trimming and J lost 2 bases; unmatched junction nucleotides: 5. The CDR3 is 15 residues long. The germline V gene encodes CDR1 SGHNT and CDR2 YYREEE (reference sequence). The CDR3 reads CASRRGQGANYGYTF. Incomplete CDR3 DNA: TGTGCCAGCAGACGCGGACAGGGGGCGAACTATGGC.

As concerns this clone: The read terminates 3 residues ahead of where the CDR3 ends, so the germline J gene completes it. The rearrangement joins TRBV6-2 or TRBV6-3 to TRBJ1-2, with D possibly matching TRBD1 (5 bases). The CDR3 is 14 residues long. Between the trimmed V and J ends, which lost 2 bases and 2 bases, there was a span of 9 bases. Germline CDR1 reads MNHEY; CDR2 reads SVGEGT. The covered CDR3 bases are TGTGCCAGCAGTTACAGGGGCCAGAACTATGGC. Translation gives CASSYRGQNYG. Given in full, the CDR3 is CASSYRGQNYGYTF.

CDR3 DNA, as far as it was read: TGTGCCAGCAGCCCGCGGACAGGGAGCACTGAA. This codes for CASSPRTGSTE. The CDR3 in its entirety is CASSPRTGSTEAFF. V gene TRBV7-2 combines with J gene TRBJ1-1, with 8 bases that match TRBD1. The read gets to within 3 residues of the CDR3 end, and the germline J gene fills in the rest. Germline V gives CDR1 SGHTA, CDR2 FQGNSA. The CDR3 covers 14 residues. Germline trimming cut 5 bases from V and 4 bases from J; bases unmatched to any gene: 6.

Concerning this clone itself: The CDR3 goes on 3 residues after the read ends, and that part is filled in from the germline J gene. This chain connects TRBV24-1 to TRBJ2-1, with 8 bases lining up with TRBD2. Trimming at V came to 2 bases and at J to 7 bases, leaving 15 bases not matched to a gene. Germline-derived CDR1 and CDR2 are KGHDR and SFDVKD. This CDR3 contains 18 residues. Partial CDR3 DNA: TGTGCCACCAGTGATTCGGAAGGTCGGAGCGGGAGTAATAATGAG. Its protein product is CATSDSEGRSGSNNE. The full-length CDR3 reads as CATSDSEGRSGSNNEQFF.

About this clone: The read terminates 3 residues ahead of where the CDR3 ends, so the germline J gene completes it. The rearrangement uses TRBV6-1 and TRBJ2-1; TRBD2 matches 12 bases. The CDR3 loop spans 15 amino acids. The V segment lost 4 bases and the J segment 7 bases; nucleotides outside the gene matches: 5. In germline, CDR1 is MNHNS, CDR2 SASEGT. CDR3 residues: CASSAGLAGSNEQFF. CDR3 DNA, as far as it was read: TGTGCCAGCAGTGCGGGACTAGCGGGTTCAAATGAG.

The CDR3 bases that were read are TGTGCCAGCAGCTTGGGACACAGAAATCGCAATGAG. The encoded protein is CASSLGHRNRNE. The CDR3, in full, reads CASSLGHRNRNEQFF. This chain links TRBV11-2 with TRBJ2-1; weak D call: TRBD1 (6 bases). The CDR3 end lies 3 residues beyond the end of the read and is filled in from the germline J gene. The CDR3 has 15 amino acids. Germline V gene lookup returns CDR1 SGHAT and CDR2 FQNNGV. V was pared by 3 bases and J by 6 bases, with 15 bases between.

Comments on this clone: The CDR3 is cut off 3 residues early in the read; its end comes from the germline J gene. The genes are TRBV14 and TRBJ1-2; 10 bases agree with TRBD1. The trim removed 4 bases at V and 4 bases at J, leaving 6 bases unmatched. This CDR3 contains 15 residues. Germline V gene lookup returns CDR1 SGHDN and CDR2 FVKESK. The CDR3 region is CASSPPGTGVYGYTF. The sequenced part of the CDR3 DNA is TGTGCCAGCAGCCCCCCTGGGACAGGGGTCTATGGC.

With regard to this clone: The sequenced fragment ends 3 residues before the CDR3 boundary, so the rest is inferred from the germline J gene. The chain joins TRBV5-1 to TRBJ1-5, with 8 bases fitting TRBD1. The CDR3 totals 15 residues. CDR1 is SGHRS, CDR2 YFSETQ, per germline. V gave up 2 bases and J gave up 3 bases; unmatched junction bases: 4. The sequenced CDR3 bases are TGCGCCAGCAGCTTTACAGGGGGAGCCAATCAGCCC. As protein: CASSFTGGANQP. The entire CDR3 protein reads CASSFTGGANQPQHF.

Concerning this clone: The CDR3 extends 3 residues past the end of the read, so its final part is completed from the germline J gene. This chain joins TRBV6-2 or TRBV6-3 and TRBJ2-2; D might be TRBD1 (6 bases). Germline CDR1 and CDR2: MNHEY and SVGEGT. Deletions cut 8 bases from V and 4 bases from J, with 11 bases between. There are 13 residues in the CDR3. The CDR3 is CASQGLGTGELFF. The sequenced CDR3 bases are TGTGCCAGCCAGGGGTTGGGCACCGGGGAG.

As for this clone: The read ends 3 residues shy of where the CDR3 ends; the end is completed using the germline J gene. The J gene is TRBJ2-5, the V gene TRBV5-1, with D uncertain. Germline CDR1 SGHRS, CDR2 YFSETQ. The CDR3 totals 13 residues. V lost 0 bases, J lost 3 bases, and 6 bases lay in between. The CDR3 is CASSLGAKETQYF. Incomplete CDR3 DNA: TGCGCCAGCAGCTTGGGCGCTAAAGAGACC.

Regarding this clone: The read ends 3 residues early relative to the CDR3; the germline J gene fills the gap. The chain carries TRBV5-1 and TRBJ2-3, with D possibly TRBD1 on 5 matching bases. The CDR3 has 14 residues. Germline CDR1 is SGHRS and CDR2 is YFSETQ. V shed 0 bases and J shed 2 bases, with 7 bases lying between them. Partial CDR3 DNA: TGCGCCAGCAGCTTGGGACAGCTCACAGATACG. It codes for CASSLGQLTDT. The whole CDR3 sequence is CASSLGQLTDTQYF.

With respect to this clone: The CDR3 end lies 3 residues beyond the end of the read and is filled in from the germline J gene. The gene calls are TRBV5-4 and TRBJ2-1; 11 bases map to TRBD2. Trimming removed 3 bases from V and 7 bases from J; junction bases left unmatched: 6. The CDR3 is made up of 15 amino acids. CDR1 SGHNT and CDR2 YYREEE come from the germline V gene (reference sequence). CDR3 sequence: CASSWRLAGRNEQFF. Partial CDR3 DNA: TGTGCCAGCAGCTGGAGACTAGCGGGACGGAATGAG.

With regard to this clone: The observed sequence ends 3 residues before the CDR3 terminus, with the missing tail filled in from the germline J gene. The chain joins TRBV9 to TRBJ2-5; D possibly corresponds to TRBD2 (7 bases). Germline-derived CDR1 and CDR2 are SGDLS and YYNGEE. Trimming removed 5 bases at V and 3 bases at J, with 14 bases between. The CDR3 has 14 amino acids. Incomplete CDR3 DNA: TGTGCCAGCAGAGGGTGGGGGGGCAAAGAGACC. Translation: CASRGWGGKET. The CDR3 in full is CASRGWGGKETQYF.

Notes on this clone: The missing CDR3 end, 3 residues past where the read stops, is filled in from the germline J gene. This rearrangement joins TRBV28 to TRBJ2-3; 7 positions match TRBD2. The CDR3 has 13 residues. Looked up from germline, CDR1 is MDHEN and CDR2 is SYDVKM. V was pared by 8 bases and J by 2 bases, with 4 bases of the junction left unmatched. Here the CDR3 reads CASATSATDTQYF. CDR3 DNA (partial): TGTGCCAGCGCTACTAGCGCCACAGATACG.

CDR3 DNA, as far as it was read: TGCAGTGCTGAACTGACAGGGACCCCTTACGAG. It encodes CSAELTGTPYE. The entire CDR3 is CSAELTGTPYEQYF. V and J are TRBV20-1 and TRBJ2-7; 7 bases match TRBD1. The CDR3 is cut off 3 residues early in the read; its end comes from the germline J gene. Germline CDR1 and CDR2: DFQATT and SNEGSKA (reference sequence). V lost 5 bases to trimming and J lost 4 bases; unmatched junction nucleotides: 11. The CDR3 loop spans 14 amino acids.

With respect to this clone: The missing CDR3 end, 3 residues past where the read stops, is filled in from the germline J gene. This chain joins TRBV7-6 and TRBJ2-7; 8 bases map to TRBD1. Trimming cost V 4 bases and J 6 bases; bases outside gene matches: 2. Germline CDR1 and CDR2: SGHVS and FNYEAQ. The CDR3 runs to 12 residues. The chain's CDR3 is CASSYGTGEQYF. CDR3 DNA (partial): TGTGCCAGCAGCTACGGGACAGGCGAG.

A remark on this clone: Read coverage stops 3 residues before the CDR3 terminus; the germline J gene supplies the remainder. The chain recombines TRBV6-1 with TRBJ1-3; TRBD1 matches 10 bases. This CDR3 has 16 residues. V was pared by 1 base and J by 4 bases, with 4 bases of the junction left unmatched. The germline V gene has CDR1 MNHNS and CDR2 SASEGT. CDR3 residues: CASSEEGQGTGNTIYF. CDR3 DNA (partial): TGTGCCAGCAGTGAAGAGGGACAGGGGACCGGAAACACC.